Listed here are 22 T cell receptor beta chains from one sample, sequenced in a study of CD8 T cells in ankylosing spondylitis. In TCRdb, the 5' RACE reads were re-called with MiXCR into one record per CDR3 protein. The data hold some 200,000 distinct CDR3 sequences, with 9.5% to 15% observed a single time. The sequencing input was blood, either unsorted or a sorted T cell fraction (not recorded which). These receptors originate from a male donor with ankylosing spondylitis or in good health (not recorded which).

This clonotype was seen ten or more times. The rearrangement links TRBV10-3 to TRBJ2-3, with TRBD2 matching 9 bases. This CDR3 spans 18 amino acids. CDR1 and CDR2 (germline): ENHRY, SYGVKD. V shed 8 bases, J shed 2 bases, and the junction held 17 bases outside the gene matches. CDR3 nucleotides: TGTGCCATCGCTGGGATAGCGGGAGTTTTAGGCTCCACAGATACGCAGTATTTT. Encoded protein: CAIAGIAGVLGSTDTQYF.

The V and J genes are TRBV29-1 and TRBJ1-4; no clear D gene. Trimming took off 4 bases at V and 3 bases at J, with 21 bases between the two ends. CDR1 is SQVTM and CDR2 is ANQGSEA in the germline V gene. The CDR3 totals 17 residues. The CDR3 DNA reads TGCAGCGTTGTCGGCCAACCGGGTTTTGGTCCTAATGAAAAACTGTTTTTT. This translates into CSVVGQPGFGPNEKLFF. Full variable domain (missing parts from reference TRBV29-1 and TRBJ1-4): SAVISQKPSRDICQRGTSLTIQCQVDSQVTMMFWYRQQPGQSLTLIATANQGSEATYESGFVIDKFPISRPNLTFSTLTVSNMSPEDSSIYLCSVVGQPGFGPNEKLFFGSGTQLSVL.

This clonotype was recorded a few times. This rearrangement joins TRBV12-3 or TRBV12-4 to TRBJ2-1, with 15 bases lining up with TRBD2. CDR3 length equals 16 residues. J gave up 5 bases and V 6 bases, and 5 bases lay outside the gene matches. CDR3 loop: CASSPRTSGRDNEQFF. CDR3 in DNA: TGTGCCAGCAGCCCCAGGACTAGCGGGAGGGACAATGAGCAGTTCTTC.

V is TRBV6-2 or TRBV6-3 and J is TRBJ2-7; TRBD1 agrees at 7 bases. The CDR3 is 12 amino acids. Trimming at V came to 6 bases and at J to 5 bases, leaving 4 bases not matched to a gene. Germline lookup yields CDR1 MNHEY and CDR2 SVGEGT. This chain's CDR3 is CASRQQGDEQYF. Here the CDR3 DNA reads TGTGCCAGCAGGCAGCAGGGGGACGAGCAGTACTTC.

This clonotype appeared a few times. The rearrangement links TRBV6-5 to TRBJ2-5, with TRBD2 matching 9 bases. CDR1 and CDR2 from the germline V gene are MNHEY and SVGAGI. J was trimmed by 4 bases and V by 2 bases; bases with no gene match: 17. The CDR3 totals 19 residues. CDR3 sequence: CASSYLLYQTSGGGETQYF. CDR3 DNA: TGTGCCAGCAGTTACCTCCTTTACCAGACTAGCGGAGGGGGAGAGACCCAGTACTTC.

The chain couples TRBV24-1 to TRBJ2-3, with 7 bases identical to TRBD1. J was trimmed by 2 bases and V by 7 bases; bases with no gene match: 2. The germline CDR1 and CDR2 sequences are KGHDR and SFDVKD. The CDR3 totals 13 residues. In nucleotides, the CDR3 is TGTGCCACCAGGGACAGGAACACAGATACGCAGTATTTT. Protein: CATRDRNTDTQYF.

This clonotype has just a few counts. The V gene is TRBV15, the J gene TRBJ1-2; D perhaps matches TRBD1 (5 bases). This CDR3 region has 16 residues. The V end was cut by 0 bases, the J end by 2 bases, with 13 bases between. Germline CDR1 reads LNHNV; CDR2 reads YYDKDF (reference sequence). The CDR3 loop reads CATSRDLGDINYGYTF. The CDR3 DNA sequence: TGTGCCACCAGCAGAGATTTAGGGGATATCAACTATGGCTACACCTTC.

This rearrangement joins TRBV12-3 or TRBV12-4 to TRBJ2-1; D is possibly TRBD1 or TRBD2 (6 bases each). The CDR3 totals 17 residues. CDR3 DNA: TGTACCTGCAGTTTTGGGGCGGGACAACCACCTTCCTATGAGCAGTTCTTC. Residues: CTCSFGAGQPPSYEQFF.

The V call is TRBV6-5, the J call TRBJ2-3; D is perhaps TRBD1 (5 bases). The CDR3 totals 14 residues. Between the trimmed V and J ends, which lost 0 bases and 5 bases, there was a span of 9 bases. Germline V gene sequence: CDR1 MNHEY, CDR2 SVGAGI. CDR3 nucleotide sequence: TGTGCCAGCAGTTACTCGGGGCGAGGAGATACGCAGTATTTT. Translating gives CASSYSGRGDTQYF.

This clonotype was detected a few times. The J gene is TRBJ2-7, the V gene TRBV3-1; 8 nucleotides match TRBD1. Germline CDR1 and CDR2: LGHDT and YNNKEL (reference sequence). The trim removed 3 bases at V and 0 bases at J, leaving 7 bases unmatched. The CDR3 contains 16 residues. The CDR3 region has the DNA TGTGCCAGCAGCCATTCAGCCGGGACAGGCTCCTACGAGCAGTACTTC. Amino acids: CASSHSAGTGSYEQYF.

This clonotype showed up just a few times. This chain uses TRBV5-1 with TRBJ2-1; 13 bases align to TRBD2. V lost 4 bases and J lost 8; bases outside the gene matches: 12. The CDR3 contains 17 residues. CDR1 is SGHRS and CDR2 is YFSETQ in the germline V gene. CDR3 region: CASSETSGRAVEDEQFF. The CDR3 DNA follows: TGCGCCAGCAGCGAAACTAGCGGGAGGGCCGTAGAGGATGAGCAGTTCTTC.

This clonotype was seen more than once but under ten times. The CDR3 spells CSVESPSGSEQFF. CDR3 DNA sequence: TGCAGCGTTGAATCTCCCTCGGGGAGTGAGCAGTTCTTC. This chain uses TRBV29-1 with TRBJ2-1; TRBD2 is a possible D gene (5 bases). From germline, CDR1 is SQVTM and CDR2 ANQGSEA. V was pared by 2 bases and J by 9 bases, with 14 bases between. There are 13 residues in the CDR3.

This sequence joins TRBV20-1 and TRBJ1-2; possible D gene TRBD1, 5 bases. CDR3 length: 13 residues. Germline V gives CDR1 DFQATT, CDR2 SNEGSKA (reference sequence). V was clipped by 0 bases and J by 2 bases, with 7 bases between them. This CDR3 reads CSARDYRNYGYTF. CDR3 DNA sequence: TGCAGTGCTAGAGATTACAGGAACTATGGCTACACCTTC.

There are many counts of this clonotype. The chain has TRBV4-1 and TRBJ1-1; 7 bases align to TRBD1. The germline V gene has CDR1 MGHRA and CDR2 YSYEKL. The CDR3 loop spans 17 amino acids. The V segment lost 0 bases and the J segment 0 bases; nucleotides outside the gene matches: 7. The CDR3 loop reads CASSQDGLTGVNTEAFF. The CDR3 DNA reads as TGCGCCAGCAGCCAAGATGGGCTAACAGGGGTGAACACTGAAGCTTTCTTT.

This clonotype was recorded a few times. In nucleotides, the CDR3 is TGTGCCATCAGTGAGTCTGAGGGGCTCCCCCCCTTCGGTGGCTACACCTTC. Its translation: CAISESEGLPPFGGYTF. This chain links TRBV10-3 with TRBJ1-2, with D perhaps TRBD1 (5 bases). The CDR3 is 17 amino acids. Germline V gene lookup returns CDR1 ENHRY and CDR2 SYGVKD. V lost 0 bases and J 7 bases, leaving 21 bases between the germline ends.

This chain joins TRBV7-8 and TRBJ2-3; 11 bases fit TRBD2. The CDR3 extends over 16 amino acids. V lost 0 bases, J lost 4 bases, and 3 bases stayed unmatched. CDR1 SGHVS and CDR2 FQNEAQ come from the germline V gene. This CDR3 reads CASSLASGGAPDTQYF. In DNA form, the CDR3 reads TGTGCCAGCAGCTTAGCTAGCGGGGGGGCCCCAGATACGCAGTATTTT.

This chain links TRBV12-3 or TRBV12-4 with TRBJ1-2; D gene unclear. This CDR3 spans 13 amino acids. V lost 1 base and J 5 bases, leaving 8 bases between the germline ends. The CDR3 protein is CASSLGGPYGYTF. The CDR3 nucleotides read TGTGCCAGCAGTTTAGGCGGACCGTATGGCTACACCTTC.

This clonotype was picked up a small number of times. The DNA for the CDR3 is TGTGCCAGCAGTTTACTAGCGGGGGAAAATGAGCAGTTCTTC. This gives the protein CASSLLAGENEQFF. The gene calls are TRBV12-3 or TRBV12-4 and TRBJ2-1, with 10 nucleotides matching TRBD2. V dropped 2 bases and J dropped 7; count of bases not matched to a gene: 2. This CDR3 region has 14 residues.

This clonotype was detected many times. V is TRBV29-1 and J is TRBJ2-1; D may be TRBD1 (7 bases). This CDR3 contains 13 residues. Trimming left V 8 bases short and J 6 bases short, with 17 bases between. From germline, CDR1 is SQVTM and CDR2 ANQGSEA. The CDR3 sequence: CSSTGEEGNEQFF. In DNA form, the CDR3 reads TGCAGCTCCACAGGGGAGGAGGGCAATGAGCAGTTCTTC.

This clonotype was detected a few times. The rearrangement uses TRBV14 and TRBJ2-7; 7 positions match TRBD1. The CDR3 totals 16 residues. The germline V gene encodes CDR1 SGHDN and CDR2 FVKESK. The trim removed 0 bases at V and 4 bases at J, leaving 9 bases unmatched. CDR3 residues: CASSQEYGTATYEQYF. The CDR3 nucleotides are TGTGCCAGCAGCCAAGAATACGGGACAGCGACTTACGAGCAGTACTTC.

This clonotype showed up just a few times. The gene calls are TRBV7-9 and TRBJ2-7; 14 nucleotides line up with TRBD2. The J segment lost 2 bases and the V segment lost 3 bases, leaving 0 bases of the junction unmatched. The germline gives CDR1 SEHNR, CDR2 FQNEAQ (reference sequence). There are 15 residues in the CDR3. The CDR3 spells CASSLTSGRAYEQYF. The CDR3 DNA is TGTGCCAGCAGCTTGACTAGCGGGAGGGCCTACGAGCAGTACTTC.

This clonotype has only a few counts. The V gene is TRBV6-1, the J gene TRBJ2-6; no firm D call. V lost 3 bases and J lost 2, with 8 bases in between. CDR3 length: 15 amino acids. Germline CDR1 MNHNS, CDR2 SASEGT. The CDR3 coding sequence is TGTGCCAGCAGTGATTTTTGGGCTGGGGCCAACGTCCTGACTTTC. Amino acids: CASSDFWAGANVLTF.